This record covers a single TCR beta chain. Its recognized antigen is unknown. Base qualities are missing; no much larger clone stands one base away. V sheds 8 bases and J sheds 4 bases, leaving 25 bases between their ends. The CDR3 sequence holds 16 residues, the cysteine and phenylalanine included. CDR3 DNA is the only sequence kept; it has 48 bases, read in frame from the first base. CDR1 and CDR2 were assigned from the germline V gene as SQVTM and ANQGSEA. These data belong to a study of blood T cell repertoires in COVID-19 (dated by TCRdb to about 2020). About the study as a whole: Samples from collaborators originated in the United States, Italy and Spain and spanned both the acute and convalescent phases of COVID-19. The repertoires were made available in a free public database intended to serve as a resource for research on the immune response to SARS-CoV-2. The dataset comprised deeply sampled blood TCRbeta repertoires from subjects exposed to, actively infected with, or recovered from COVID-19. Where HLA class I and class II types were available, the types were taken from metadata supplied by the sample provider, not from assay-based typing. The samples were drawn from the first 160 participants of the ongoing ImmuneRACE study and from 1,254 subjects provided by 6 global collaborators. The prospective study material was composed of cDNA or gDNA derived from T cells, B-cell-depleted T cells, or PBMCs. Nearly every sample came with metadata listing a de-identified subject ID, COVID-19 status, age in years and sex. Broader findings and caveats from the paper: The quantity of clinical and demographic metadata differed by source and by participant and was supplied without curation.

Enrolling through a virtual design, the prospective study's participants ranged in age from roughly 18 to 100 years and lived across 20 to 30 United States geographic areas. In the prospective study, cohorts were assigned on the basis of participant-reported clinical history obtained from a screening survey and a study questionnaire. ImmuneRACE Cohort 3 recovered participants were defined by two consecutive negative NP/OP PCR tests, healthcare professional clearance, or symptom resolution. Mobile phlebotomists in the prospective study collected whole blood, serum and a nasopharyngeal or oropharyngeal swab from every participant. Over a 2-month period, participants in the prospective study had the option of providing additional blood draws and questionnaires. Before DNA extraction, prospective study blood samples were shipped either frozen or at room temperature. The immunoSEQ Assay, a bias-controlled multiplex PCR, was used to amplify TCRbeta CDR3 regions from genomic DNA. The original methods were these. The number of nucleated cells in each sample was estimated from the amplification of reference gene primers within the assay. Sequence reads were collapsed and filtered to measure the absolute abundance of every unique TCRbeta CDR3 rearrangement. For each sample, productive Simpson clonality was calculated as the square root of Simpson's diversity index over productive rearrangements. This is the immuneACCESS table as TCRdb keeps it, with only in-frame sequences that have V and J called. A part of the clones is gone; compared with another copy, unresolved V genes explain less than half, and the rest is unexplained. For V, J and clone size, that table is used; D and trimming come from the DNA. The sample profile shows 350,000 to 450,000 clones; over 75% of them were found once. The biggest ten clones account for about 1.1% of the sample.

The sequence was obtained from a man aged 25 to 40 who had recovered from COVID-19. The V and J genes are TRBV29-1 and TRBJ2-3; the best D guess is TRBD2, with 5 bases matching. Sequenced: PBMCs or T cells enriched from blood (not recorded which). The CDR3 in this case is CSLEGLASGSSDTQYF. The nucleotide sequence is given as TGCAGCCTAGAAGGGTTGGCGAGCGGCTCGTCAGATACGCAGTATTTT.